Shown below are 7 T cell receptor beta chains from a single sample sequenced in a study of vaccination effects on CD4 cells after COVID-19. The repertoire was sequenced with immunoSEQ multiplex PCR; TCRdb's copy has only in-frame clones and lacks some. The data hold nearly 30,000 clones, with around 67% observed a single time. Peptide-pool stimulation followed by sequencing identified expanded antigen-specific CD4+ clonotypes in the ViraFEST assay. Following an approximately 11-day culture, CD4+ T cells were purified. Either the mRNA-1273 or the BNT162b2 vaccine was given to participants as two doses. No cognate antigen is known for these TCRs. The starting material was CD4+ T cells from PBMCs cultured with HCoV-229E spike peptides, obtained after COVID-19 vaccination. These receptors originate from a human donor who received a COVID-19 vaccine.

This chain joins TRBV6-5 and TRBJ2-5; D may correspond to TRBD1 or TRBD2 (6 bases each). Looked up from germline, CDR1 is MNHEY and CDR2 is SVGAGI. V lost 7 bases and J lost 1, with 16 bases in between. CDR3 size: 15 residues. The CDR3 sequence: CASKNHGGGQETQYF. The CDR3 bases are TGTGCCAGCAAAAACCACGGGGGCGGCCAAGAGACCCAGTACTTC.

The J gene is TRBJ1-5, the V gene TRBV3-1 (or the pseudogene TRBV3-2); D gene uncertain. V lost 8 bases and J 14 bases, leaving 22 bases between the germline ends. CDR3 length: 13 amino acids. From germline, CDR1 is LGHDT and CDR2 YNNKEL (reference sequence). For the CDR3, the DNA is TGTGCCAGCGCAGACAAAACTTTATTGTTCGAGCATTTT. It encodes CASADKTLLFEHF.

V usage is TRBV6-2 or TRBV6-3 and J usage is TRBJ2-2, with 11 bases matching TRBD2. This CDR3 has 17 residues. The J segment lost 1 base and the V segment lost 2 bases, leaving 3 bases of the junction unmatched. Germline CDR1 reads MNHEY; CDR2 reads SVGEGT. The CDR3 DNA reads TGTGCCAGCAGTTACGACGGGACTAGCGGGAACACCGGGGAGCTGTTTTTT. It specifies CASSYDGTSGNTGELFF.

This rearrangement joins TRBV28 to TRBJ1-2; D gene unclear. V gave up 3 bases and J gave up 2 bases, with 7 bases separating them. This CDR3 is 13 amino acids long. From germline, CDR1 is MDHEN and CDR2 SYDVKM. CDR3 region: CASSLELNYGYTF. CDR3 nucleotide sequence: TGTGCCAGCAGTTTGGAACTAAACTATGGCTACACCTTC.

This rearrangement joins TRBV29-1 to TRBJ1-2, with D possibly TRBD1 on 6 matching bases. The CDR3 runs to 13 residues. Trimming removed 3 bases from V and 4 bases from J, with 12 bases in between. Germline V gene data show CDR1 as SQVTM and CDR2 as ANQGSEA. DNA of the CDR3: TGCAGCGTTGAGGCAGGACAGATCTATGGCTACACCTTC. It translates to CSVEAGQIYGYTF. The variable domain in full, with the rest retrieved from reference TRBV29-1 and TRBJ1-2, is SAVISQKPSRDICQRGTSLTIQCQVDSQVTMMFWYRQQPGQSLTLIATANQGSEATYESGFVIDKFPISRPNLTFSTLTVSNMSPEDSSIYLCSVEAGQIYGYTFGSGTRLTVV.

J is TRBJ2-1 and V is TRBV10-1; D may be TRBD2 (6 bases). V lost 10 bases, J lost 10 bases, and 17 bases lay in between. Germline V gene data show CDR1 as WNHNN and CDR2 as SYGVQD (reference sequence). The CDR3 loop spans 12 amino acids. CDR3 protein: CATPRGNIEQFF. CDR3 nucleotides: TGCGCCACCCCCCGGGGGAACATCGAGCAGTTCTTC.

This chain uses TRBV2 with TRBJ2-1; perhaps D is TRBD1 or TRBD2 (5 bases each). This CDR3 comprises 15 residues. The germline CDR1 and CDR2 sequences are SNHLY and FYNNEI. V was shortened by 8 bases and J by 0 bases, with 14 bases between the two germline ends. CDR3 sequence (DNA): TGTGCCAGCGGACCGGGACCCAGCTCCTACAATGAGCAGTTCTTC. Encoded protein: CASGPGPSSYNEQFF.